This TCR beta chain stems from a study of blood T cell repertoires in COVID-19. Here immunoSEQ multiplex PCR was the method, and the copy in TCRdb shows in-frame clones only, minus some. The sample shows approximately 220,000 clones, 75% to 90% of them seen only once. Germline-derived CDR1 and CDR2 are SGHAT and FQDESV (reference sequence). The CDR3 is 15 amino acids. Between the trimmed V and J ends, which lost 5 bases and 0 bases, there was a span of 11 bases. What was sequenced was PBMCs or T cells enriched from blood (not recorded which). The source of this sequence is a woman between 18 and 29 years old in a cohort exposed to, infected with or recovered from COVID-19 (not recorded which). The chain is built from TRBV11-1 and TRBJ2-1; D might be TRBD1 (5 bases). The CDR3 sequence: CASSLDSHSYNEQFF. The CDR3 DNA reads TGTGCCAGCAGCCTTGACAGTCACTCCTACAATGAGCAGTTCTTC.